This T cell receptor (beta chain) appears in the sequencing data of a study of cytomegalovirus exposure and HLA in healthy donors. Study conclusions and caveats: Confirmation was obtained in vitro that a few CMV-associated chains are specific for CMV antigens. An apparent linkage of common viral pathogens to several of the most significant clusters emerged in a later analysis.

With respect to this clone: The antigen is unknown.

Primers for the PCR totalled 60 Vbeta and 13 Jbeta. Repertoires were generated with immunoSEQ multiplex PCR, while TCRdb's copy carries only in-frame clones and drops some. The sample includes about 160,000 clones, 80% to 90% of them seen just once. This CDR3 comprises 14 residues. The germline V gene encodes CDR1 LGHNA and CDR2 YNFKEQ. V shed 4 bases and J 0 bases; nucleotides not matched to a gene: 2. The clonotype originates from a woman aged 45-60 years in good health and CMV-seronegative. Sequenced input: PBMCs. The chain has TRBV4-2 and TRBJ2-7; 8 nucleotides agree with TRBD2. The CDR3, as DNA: TGTGCCAGCAGCCCAGCGGGGGTCTCCTACGAGCAGTACTTC. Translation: CASSPAGVSYEQYF.